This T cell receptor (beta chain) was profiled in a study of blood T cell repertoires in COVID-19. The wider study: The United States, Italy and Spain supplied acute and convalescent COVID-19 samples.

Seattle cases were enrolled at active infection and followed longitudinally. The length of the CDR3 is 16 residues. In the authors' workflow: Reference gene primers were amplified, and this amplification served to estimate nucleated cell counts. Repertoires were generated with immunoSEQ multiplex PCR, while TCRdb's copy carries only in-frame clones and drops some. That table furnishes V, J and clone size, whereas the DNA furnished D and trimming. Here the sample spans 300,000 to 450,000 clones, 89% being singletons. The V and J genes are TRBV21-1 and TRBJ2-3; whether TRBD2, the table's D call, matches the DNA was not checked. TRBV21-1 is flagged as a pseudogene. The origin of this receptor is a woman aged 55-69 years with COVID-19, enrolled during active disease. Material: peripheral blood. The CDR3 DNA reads TGTGCCAGCCTAAGTACTCCGCCTTCTAGCACAGATACGCAGTATTTT. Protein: CASLSTPPSSTDTQYF.